Listed below are T cell receptor beta chains from one sample, sequenced in a study of shared clonotypes between healthy human individuals. Sequenced by immunoSEQ multiplex PCR; TCRdb stores in-frame clones only, minus some. The table records some 1,900,000 clones, about 94% of them present only once. Sequencing used naive CD8+ T cells sorted from blood. These receptors originate from a man aged 18-30 years in good health. Both conserved end residues are part of each CDR3. D genes are given only for firm matches. A clone size is listed for some rows: how often the clone was seen (once, few, many), or a class if it is expanded.

clone size: .; J gene: TRBJ1-1; V gene: TRBV5-4; D gene: TRBD1; CDR3 protein: CASSRTGLNTEAFF; CDR3 DNA: TGTGCCAGCAGCCGGACAGGTTTGAACACTGAAGCTTTCTTT
clone size: .; J gene: TRBJ1-2; V gene: TRBV4-1; D gene: .; CDR3 protein: CASSLEAGDFYGYTF; CDR3 DNA: TGCGCCAGCAGCCTGGAGGCAGGGGATTTCTATGGCTACACCTTC
clone size: .; J gene: TRBJ2-1; V gene: TRBV10-1; D gene: TRBD2; CDR3 protein: CASSDLAGASYNEQFF; CDR3 DNA: TGCGCCAGCAGTGACCTAGCGGGAGCTTCCTACAATGAGCAGTTCTTC
clone size: once; J gene: TRBJ2-2; V gene: TRBV27; D gene: TRBD1; CDR3 protein: CASSLSTGDPGELFF; CDR3 DNA: TGTGCCAGCAGTTTATCGACAGGGGACCCCGGGGAGCTGTTTTTT
clone size: .; J gene: TRBJ2-7; V gene: TRBV21-1; D gene: .; CDR3 protein: CASSMYGGRRDYEQYF; CDR3 DNA: TGTGCCAGCAGCATGTACGGGGGAAGACGTGACTACGAGCAGTACTTC
clone size: .; J gene: TRBJ2-7; V gene: TRBV18; D gene: .; CDR3 protein: CASSPPHWDEQYF; CDR3 DNA: TGTGCCAGCTCACCCCCCCACTGGGACGAGCAGTACTTC
clone size: .; J gene: TRBJ1-5; V gene: TRBV4-1; D gene: .; CDR3 protein: CASSQEQNWSNQPQHF; CDR3 DNA: TGCGCCAGCAGCCAAGAACAGAATTGGAGCAATCAGCCCCAGCATTTT
clone size: .; J gene: TRBJ2-1; V gene: TRBV5-6; D gene: TRBD2; CDR3 protein: CASAPFVWREMHEQFF; CDR3 DNA: TGTGCCAGCGCCCCCTTTGTGTGGCGGGAGATGCATGAGCAGTTCTTC
clone size: .; J gene: TRBJ1-1; V gene: TRBV7-9; D gene: .; CDR3 protein: CASSLKGHPNTEAFF; CDR3 DNA: TGTGCCAGCAGCCTTAAGGGACATCCGAACACTGAAGCTTTCTTT
clone size: .; J gene: TRBJ2-7; V gene: TRBV4-1; D gene: TRBD1; CDR3 protein: CASSPGQGLIMEQYF; CDR3 DNA: TGCGCCAGCAGCCCCGGACAGGGGCTAATTATGGAGCAGTACTTC
clone size: .; J gene: TRBJ2-7; V gene: TRBV19; D gene: .; CDR3 protein: CASSILSPGRDYEQYF; CDR3 DNA: TGTGCCAGTAGTATCCTATCGCCGGGGCGCGACTACGAGCAGTACTTC
clone size: .; J gene: TRBJ2-4; V gene: TRBV29-1; D gene: .; CDR3 protein: CSVEEQNENIQYF; CDR3 DNA: TGCAGCGTTGAAGAACAAAATGAAAACATTCAGTACTTC
clone size: .; J gene: TRBJ2-1; V gene: TRBV5-1; D gene: .; CDR3 protein: CASSLAGQYNEQFF; CDR3 DNA: TGCGCCAGCAGCTTGGCCGGACAGTACAATGAGCAGTTCTTC
clone size: .; J gene: TRBJ2-7; V gene: TRBV4-2; D gene: .; CDR3 protein: CASSQGQIYEQYF; CDR3 DNA: TGTGCCAGCAGCCAAGGGCAGATCTACGAGCAGTACTTC
clone size: .; J gene: TRBJ2-2; V gene: TRBV11-2; D gene: TRBD1; CDR3 protein: CASSIKPGQGAWTGELFF; CDR3 DNA: TGTGCCAGCAGCATAAAGCCGGGACAGGGGGCTTGGACCGGGGAGCTGTTTTTT
clone size: .; J gene: TRBJ2-2; V gene: TRBV13; D gene: TRBD1; CDR3 protein: CASSLARQGAVGELFF; CDR3 DNA: TGTGCCAGCAGCTTAGCGAGACAGGGGGCGGTCGGGGAGCTGTTTTTT
clone size: .; J gene: TRBJ2-1; V gene: TRBV2; D gene: TRBD1; CDR3 protein: CASSETGQGWNEQFF; CDR3 DNA: TGTGCCAGCAGTGAAACAGGACAGGGGTGGAATGAGCAGTTCTTC
clone size: .; J gene: TRBJ2-7; V gene: TRBV5-4; D gene: TRBD2; CDR3 protein: CASSSLAGVEEQYF; CDR3 DNA: TGTGCCAGCAGCTCGCTAGCGGGAGTTGAAGAGCAGTACTTC
clone size: .; J gene: TRBJ1-1; V gene: TRBV4-1; D gene: .; CDR3 protein: CASSQLRGNTEAFF; CDR3 DNA: TGCGCCAGCAGCCAACTACGGGGGAACACTGAAGCTTTCTTT
clone size: .; J gene: TRBJ1-1; V gene: TRBV25-1; D gene: TRBD1; CDR3 protein: CASSESGGNTEAFF; CDR3 DNA: TGTGCCAGCAGTGAATCAGGGGGGAACACTGAAGCTTTCTTT
clone size: .; J gene: TRBJ2-1; V gene: TRBV19; D gene: TRBD2; CDR3 protein: CASSRGGAPYNEQFF; CDR3 DNA: TGTGCCAGTAGTAGGGGAGGGGCACCTTACAATGAGCAGTTCTTC
clone size: .; J gene: TRBJ2-4; V gene: TRBV29-1; D gene: .; CDR3 protein: CSVEDRGRKNIQYF; CDR3 DNA: TGCAGCGTTGAAGATCGCGGGCGGAAAAACATTCAGTACTTC
clone size: .; J gene: TRBJ1-4; V gene: TRBV5-1; D gene: .; CDR3 protein: CASSYQPNEKLFF; CDR3 DNA: TGCGCCAGCAGCTACCAACCTAATGAAAAACTGTTTTTT
clone size: .; J gene: TRBJ1-5; V gene: TRBV5-6; D gene: TRBD1; CDR3 protein: CASGAGGNQPQHF; CDR3 DNA: TGTGCCAGCGGAGCAGGGGGTAATCAGCCCCAGCATTTT
clone size: .; J gene: TRBJ1-5; V gene: TRBV28; D gene: .; CDR3 protein: CASSLWQTASNQPQHF; CDR3 DNA: TGTGCCAGCAGTTTATGGCAAACAGCCAGCAATCAGCCCCAGCATTTT
clone size: .; J gene: TRBJ2-7; V gene: TRBV7-9; D gene: .; CDR3 protein: CASSLSREYEQYF; CDR3 DNA: TGTGCCAGCAGCCTCTCCCGGGAATACGAGCAGTACTTC
clone size: .; J gene: TRBJ1-2; V gene: TRBV6-1; D gene: .; CDR3 protein: CASSDTGTAAYTF; CDR3 DNA: TGTGCCAGCAGTGATACCGGGACTGCCGCCTACACCTTC
clone size: many; J gene: TRBJ1-5; V gene: TRBV27; D gene: .; CDR3 protein: CASSLVGGFSGNQPQHF; CDR3 DNA: TGTGCCAGCAGTTTAGTGGGGGGTTTTAGTGGCAATCAGCCCCAGCATTTT
clone size: .; J gene: TRBJ1-2; V gene: TRBV11-1; D gene: .; CDR3 protein: CAGPKLRGYTF; CDR3 DNA: TGTGCCGGACCAAAGCTCCGAGGCTACACCTTC
clone size: .; J gene: TRBJ1-1; V gene: TRBV7-8; D gene: .; CDR3 protein: CASSQWDTEAFF; CDR3 DNA: TGTGCCAGCAGCCAATGGGACACTGAAGCTTTCTTT
clone size: once; J gene: TRBJ2-1; V gene: TRBV4-1; D gene: .; CDR3 protein: CASSQDIGYNEQFF; CDR3 DNA: TGCGCCAGCAGCCAAGATATAGGCTACAATGAGCAGTTCTTC
clone size: .; J gene: TRBJ2-5; V gene: TRBV27; D gene: TRBD1; CDR3 protein: CASSLSPGTGAETQYF; CDR3 DNA: TGTGCCAGCAGTTTATCTCCCGGGACAGGGGCGGAGACCCAGTACTTC
clone size: .; J gene: TRBJ1-2; V gene: TRBV7-9; D gene: .; CDR3 protein: CASSLWDGGYTF; CDR3 DNA: TGTGCCAGCAGCCTCTGGGATGGCGGCTACACCTTC
clone size: .; J gene: TRBJ2-3; V gene: TRBV25-1; D gene: .; CDR3 protein: CASSVAGWSTDTQYF; CDR3 DNA: TGTGCCAGCAGTGTGGCAGGCTGGAGCACAGATACGCAGTATTTT
clone size: .; J gene: TRBJ2-7; V gene: TRBV4-3; D gene: .; CDR3 protein: CASSQDYFMGGGGEQYF; CDR3 DNA: TGCGCCAGCAGCCAAGATTATTTTATGGGCGGTGGAGGGGAGCAGTACTTC
clone size: .; J gene: TRBJ2-1; V gene: TRBV28; D gene: TRBD1; CDR3 protein: CASSPGGGYNEQFF; CDR3 DNA: TGTGCCAGCAGTCCAGGGGGTGGATACAATGAGCAGTTCTTC
clone size: .; J gene: TRBJ2-5; V gene: TRBV2; D gene: .; CDR3 protein: CASSLDPTQYF; CDR3 DNA: TGTGCCAGCAGCCTTGATCCGACCCAGTACTTC
clone size: .; J gene: TRBJ1-2; V gene: TRBV27; D gene: .; CDR3 protein: CASSFIGAGYGYTF; CDR3 DNA: TGTGCCAGCAGTTTTATAGGGGCAGGCTATGGCTACACCTTC
clone size: .; J gene: TRBJ2-3; V gene: TRBV18; D gene: TRBD2; CDR3 protein: CASSPGLAVTDTQYF; CDR3 DNA: TGTGCCAGCTCACCGGGACTAGCGGTTACAGATACGCAGTATTTT
clone size: .; J gene: TRBJ2-7; V gene: TRBV6-6; D gene: TRBD1; CDR3 protein: CASSPDRGMYEQYF; CDR3 DNA: TGTGCCAGCAGTCCGGACAGGGGGATGTACGAGCAGTACTTC
clone size: .; J gene: TRBJ1-1; V gene: TRBV27; D gene: .; CDR3 protein: CASSPRQATEAFF; CDR3 DNA: TGTGCCAGCAGTCCTCGCCAGGCCACTGAAGCTTTCTTT
clone size: .; J gene: TRBJ1-2; V gene: TRBV6-5; D gene: .; CDR3 protein: CASSEIGRNYGYTF; CDR3 DNA: TGTGCCAGCAGTGAAATCGGCAGAAACTATGGCTACACCTTC
clone size: .; J gene: TRBJ2-3; V gene: TRBV6-5; D gene: .; CDR3 protein: CASSYSPSSTDTQYF; CDR3 DNA: TGTGCCAGCAGTTACTCTCCCTCTAGCACAGATACGCAGTATTTT
clone size: .; J gene: TRBJ2-7; V gene: TRBV23-1; D gene: .; CDR3 protein: CASSQSGRGGPYEQYF; CDR3 DNA: TGCGCCAGCAGTCAATCGGGTAGGGGGGGGCCCTACGAGCAGTACTTC
clone size: .; J gene: TRBJ2-1; V gene: TRBV6-5; D gene: TRBD1; CDR3 protein: CASSYGTGDHNEQFF; CDR3 DNA: TGTGCCAGCAGTTACGGGACAGGGGATCACAATGAGCAGTTCTTC
clone size: .; J gene: TRBJ1-1; V gene: TRBV19; D gene: .; CDR3 protein: CASSVDTSLWTEAFF; CDR3 DNA: TGTGCCAGTAGTGTTGACACCTCTTTGTGGACTGAAGCTTTCTTT
clone size: .; J gene: TRBJ2-1; V gene: TRBV4-1; D gene: TRBD2; CDR3 protein: CASSPGGASGRKEQFF; CDR3 DNA: TGCGCCAGCAGCCCCGGCGGCGCTAGCGGGAGAAAGGAGCAGTTCTTC
clone size: .; J gene: TRBJ2-7; V gene: TRBV27; D gene: .; CDR3 protein: CASSPYSGRYEQYF; CDR3 DNA: TGTGCCAGCAGTCCCTATTCGGGACGGTACGAGCAGTACTTC
clone size: .; J gene: TRBJ2-2; V gene: TRBV7-2; D gene: .; CDR3 protein: CASSLEFRPNTGELFF; CDR3 DNA: TGTGCCAGCAGCTTAGAATTCAGGCCGAACACCGGGGAGCTGTTTTTT
clone size: .; J gene: TRBJ2-5; V gene: TRBV7-9; D gene: .; CDR3 protein: CASSLYTETQYF; CDR3 DNA: TGTGCCAGCAGCTTATACACAGAGACCCAGTACTTC
clone size: .; J gene: TRBJ1-4; V gene: TRBV6-5; D gene: .; CDR3 protein: CASSYVGKGKLFF; CDR3 DNA: TGTGCCAGCAGTTACGTGGGGAAGGGAAAACTGTTTTTT
clone size: .; J gene: TRBJ1-2; V gene: TRBV27; D gene: TRBD1; CDR3 protein: CASSLTGTAIRANYGYTF; CDR3 DNA: TGTGCCAGCAGTTTAACGGGGACAGCCATCCGCGCTAACTATGGCTACACCTTC
clone size: .; J gene: TRBJ1-5; V gene: TRBV27; D gene: .; CDR3 protein: CASSLKVYQPQHF; CDR3 DNA: TGTGCCAGCAGTTTAAAGGTGTATCAGCCCCAGCATTTT
clone size: .; J gene: TRBJ2-3; V gene: TRBV9; D gene: TRBD2; CDR3 protein: CASSKGLAGLSTDTQYF; CDR3 DNA: TGTGCCAGCAGCAAGGGACTAGCGGGGCTGAGCACAGATACGCAGTATTTT
clone size: .; J gene: TRBJ2-7; V gene: TRBV27; D gene: TRBD2; CDR3 protein: CASRPAGVAYEQYF; CDR3 DNA: TGTGCCAGCCGCCCGGCGGGAGTAGCCTACGAGCAGTACTTC
clone size: .; J gene: TRBJ2-1; V gene: TRBV9; D gene: .; CDR3 protein: CASSVAGDYNEQFF; CDR3 DNA: TGTGCCAGCAGCGTAGCAGGTGACTACAATGAGCAGTTCTTC
clone size: .; J gene: TRBJ2-7; V gene: TRBV29-1; D gene: .; CDR3 protein: CSVLAQSYEQYF; CDR3 DNA: TGCAGCGTTCTTGCCCAGTCCTACGAGCAGTACTTC
clone size: .; J gene: TRBJ2-1; V gene: TRBV6-5; D gene: .; CDR3 protein: CASREDVSSYNEQFF; CDR3 DNA: TGTGCCAGCAGGGAGGACGTGAGCTCCTACAATGAGCAGTTCTTC
clone size: .; J gene: TRBJ2-1; V gene: TRBV2; D gene: TRBD2; CDR3 protein: CASSELGSRGDNEQFF; CDR3 DNA: TGTGCCAGCAGTGAATTGGGGAGCCGGGGGGACAATGAGCAGTTCTTC
clone size: .; J gene: TRBJ2-5; V gene: TRBV13; D gene: .; CDR3 protein: CASSPRDRVQETQYF; CDR3 DNA: TGTGCCAGCAGCCCGCGGGACAGAGTACAAGAGACCCAGTACTTC